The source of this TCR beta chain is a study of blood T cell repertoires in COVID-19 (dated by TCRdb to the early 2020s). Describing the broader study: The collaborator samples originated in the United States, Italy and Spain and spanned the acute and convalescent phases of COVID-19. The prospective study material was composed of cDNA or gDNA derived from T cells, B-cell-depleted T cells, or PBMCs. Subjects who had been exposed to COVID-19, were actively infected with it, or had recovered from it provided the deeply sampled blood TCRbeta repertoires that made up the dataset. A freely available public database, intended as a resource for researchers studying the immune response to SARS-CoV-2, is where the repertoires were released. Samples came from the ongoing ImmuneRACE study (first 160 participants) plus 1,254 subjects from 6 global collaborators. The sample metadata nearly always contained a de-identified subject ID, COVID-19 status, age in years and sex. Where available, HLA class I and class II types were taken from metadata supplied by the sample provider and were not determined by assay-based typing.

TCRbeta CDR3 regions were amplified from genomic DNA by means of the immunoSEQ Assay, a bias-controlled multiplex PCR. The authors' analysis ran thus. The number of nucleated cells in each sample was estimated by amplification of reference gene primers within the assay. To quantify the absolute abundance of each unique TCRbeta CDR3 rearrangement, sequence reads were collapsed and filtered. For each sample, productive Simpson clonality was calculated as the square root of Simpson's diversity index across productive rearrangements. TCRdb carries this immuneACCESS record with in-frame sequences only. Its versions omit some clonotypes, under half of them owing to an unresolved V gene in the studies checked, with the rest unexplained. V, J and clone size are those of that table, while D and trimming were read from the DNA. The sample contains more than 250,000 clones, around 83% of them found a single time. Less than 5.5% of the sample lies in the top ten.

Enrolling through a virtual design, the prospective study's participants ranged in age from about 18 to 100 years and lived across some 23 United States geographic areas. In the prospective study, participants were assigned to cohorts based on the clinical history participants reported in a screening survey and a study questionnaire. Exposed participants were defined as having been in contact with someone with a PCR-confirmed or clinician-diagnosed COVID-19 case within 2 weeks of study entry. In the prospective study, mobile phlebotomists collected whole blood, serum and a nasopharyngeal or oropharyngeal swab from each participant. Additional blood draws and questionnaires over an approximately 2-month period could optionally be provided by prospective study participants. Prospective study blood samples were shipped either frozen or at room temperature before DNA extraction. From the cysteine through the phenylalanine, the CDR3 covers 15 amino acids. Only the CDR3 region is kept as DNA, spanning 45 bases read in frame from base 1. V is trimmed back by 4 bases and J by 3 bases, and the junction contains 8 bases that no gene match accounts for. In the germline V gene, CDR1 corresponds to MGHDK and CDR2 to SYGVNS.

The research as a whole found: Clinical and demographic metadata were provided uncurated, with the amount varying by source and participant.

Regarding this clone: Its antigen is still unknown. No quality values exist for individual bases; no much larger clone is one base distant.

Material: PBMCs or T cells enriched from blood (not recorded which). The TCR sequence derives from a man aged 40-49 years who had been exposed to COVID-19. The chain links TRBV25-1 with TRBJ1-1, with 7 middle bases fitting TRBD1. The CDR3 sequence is CASSGSTGEDTEAFF. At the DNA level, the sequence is TGTGCCAGCAGTGGGTCCACAGGGGAGGACACTGAAGCTTTCTTT. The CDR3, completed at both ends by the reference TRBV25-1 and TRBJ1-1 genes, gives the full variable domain EADIYQTPRYLVIGTGKKITLECSQTMGHDKMYWYQQDPGMELHLIHYSYGVNSTEKGDLSSESTVSRIRTEHFPLTLESARPSHTSQYLCASSGSTGEDTEAFFGQGTRLTVV.